The entry that follows covers one T cell receptor beta chain sequence. What it binds is not known. Each sample contributed some 96,000 TCR templates to the assay. TCRdb keeps only in-frame clones here, not all; method: immunoSEQ multiplex PCR. The data hold 55,000 to 70,000 clones, with 85% to 95% observed a single time. This specimen comes from a study of siplizumab effects on memory and regulatory T cells. General study findings and limits: Among alloreactive clones, only a minor fraction mapped to unstimulated subsets. In siplizumab conditions, mappable alloreactive CD4+ clones averaged about 69% Treg-derived, against roughly 25% in controls. Apparently more diverse than memory cells, naive T cells also seemed major alloresponse contributors.

The sequence was obtained from a human donor in good health. Sequenced material: CD8+ T cells sorted from blood.

The CDR3 sequence is CASSLSGIRQVEQFF. The CDR3 nucleotides are TGTGCCAGCAGCCTCAGCGGGATACGTCAGGTTGAGCAGTTCTTC. The chain employs TRBV9 and TRBJ2-1; 7 nucleotides align to TRBD2. The CDR3 has 15 amino acids. CDR1 and CDR2 (germline): SGDLS, YYNGEE. The trim removed 4 bases at V and 9 bases at J, leaving 13 bases unmatched.